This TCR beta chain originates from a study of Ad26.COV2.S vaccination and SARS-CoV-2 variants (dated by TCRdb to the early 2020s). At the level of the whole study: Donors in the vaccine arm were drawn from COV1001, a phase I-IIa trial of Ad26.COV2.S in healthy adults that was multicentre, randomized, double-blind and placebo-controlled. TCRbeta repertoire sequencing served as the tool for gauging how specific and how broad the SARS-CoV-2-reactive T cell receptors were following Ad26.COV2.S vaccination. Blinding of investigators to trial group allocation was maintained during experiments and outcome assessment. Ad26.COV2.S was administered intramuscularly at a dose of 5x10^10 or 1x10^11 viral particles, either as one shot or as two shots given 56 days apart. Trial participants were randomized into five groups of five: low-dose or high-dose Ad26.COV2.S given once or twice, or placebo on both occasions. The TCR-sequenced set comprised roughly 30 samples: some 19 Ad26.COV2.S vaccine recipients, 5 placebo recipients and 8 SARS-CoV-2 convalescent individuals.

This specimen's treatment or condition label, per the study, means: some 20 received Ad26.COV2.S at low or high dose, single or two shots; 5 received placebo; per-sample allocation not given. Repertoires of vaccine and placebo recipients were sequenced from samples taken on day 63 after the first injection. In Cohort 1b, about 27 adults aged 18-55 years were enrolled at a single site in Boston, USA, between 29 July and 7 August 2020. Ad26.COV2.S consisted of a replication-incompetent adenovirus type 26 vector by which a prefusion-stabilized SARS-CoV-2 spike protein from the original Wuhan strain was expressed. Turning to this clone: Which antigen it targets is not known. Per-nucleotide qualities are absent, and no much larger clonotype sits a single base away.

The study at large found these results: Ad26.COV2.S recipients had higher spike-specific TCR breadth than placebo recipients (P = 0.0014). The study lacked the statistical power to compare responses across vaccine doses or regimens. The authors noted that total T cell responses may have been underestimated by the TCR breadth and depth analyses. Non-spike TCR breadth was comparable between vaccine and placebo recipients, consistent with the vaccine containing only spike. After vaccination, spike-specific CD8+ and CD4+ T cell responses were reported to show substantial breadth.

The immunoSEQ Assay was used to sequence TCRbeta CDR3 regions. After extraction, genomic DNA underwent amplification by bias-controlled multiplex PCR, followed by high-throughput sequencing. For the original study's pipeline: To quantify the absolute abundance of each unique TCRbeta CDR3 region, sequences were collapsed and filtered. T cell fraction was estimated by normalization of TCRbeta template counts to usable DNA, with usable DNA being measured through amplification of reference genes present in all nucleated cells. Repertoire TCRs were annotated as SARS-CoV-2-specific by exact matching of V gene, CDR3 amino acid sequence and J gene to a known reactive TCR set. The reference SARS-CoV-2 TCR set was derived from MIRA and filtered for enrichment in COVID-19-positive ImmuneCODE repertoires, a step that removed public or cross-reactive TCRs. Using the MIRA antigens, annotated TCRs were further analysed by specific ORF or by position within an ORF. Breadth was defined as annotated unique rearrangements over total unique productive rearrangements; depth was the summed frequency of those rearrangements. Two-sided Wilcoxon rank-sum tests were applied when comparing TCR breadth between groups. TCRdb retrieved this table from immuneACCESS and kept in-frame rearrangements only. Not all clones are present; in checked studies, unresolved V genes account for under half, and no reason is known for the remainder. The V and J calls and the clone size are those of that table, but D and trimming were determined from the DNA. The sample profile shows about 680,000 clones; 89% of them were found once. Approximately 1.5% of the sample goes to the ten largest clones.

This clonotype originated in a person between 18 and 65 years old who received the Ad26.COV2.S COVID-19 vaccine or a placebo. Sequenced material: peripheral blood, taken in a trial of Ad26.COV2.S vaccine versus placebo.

The CDR3 sequence is CAWSRGEDSNQPQHF. The nucleotide sequence is TGTGCCTGGAGCAGGGGGGAAGATAGCAATCAGCCCCAGCATTTT. This chain is built from TRBV30 and TRBJ1-5; the central 7 bases match TRBD1. V is trimmed back by 3 bases and J by 0 bases, and the junction contains 5 bases that no gene match accounts for. From the cysteine through the phenylalanine, the CDR3 covers 15 amino acids. Only the CDR3 part of the read is kept: 45 bases, read in frame from the first base. Via the germline V gene (reference sequence), CDR1 is GTSNPN and CDR2 SVGIG.